Below are 5 T cell receptor beta chains sequenced from a single sample in a study of identical twins. MiXCR, applied by TCRdb to the 5' RACE reads, yields one record per CDR3 protein. The table records 350,000 to 400,000 distinct CDR3 sequences, roughly 9% of them present only once. The sample was naive T cells sorted from blood. Receptors were obtained from a woman aged 45-65 years in good health.

This clonotype was observed at least ten times. The genes are TRBV4-1 and TRBJ1-5; D is undetermined. The CDR3 covers 16 residues. V gave up 1 base and J gave up 8 bases, with 18 bases separating them. In germline, CDR1 is MGHRA, CDR2 YSYEKL. In DNA, the CDR3 is TGCGCCAGCAGCCAAGGAGATGGGATTCGGGAGGAGCCCCAGCATTTT. It translates to CASSQGDGIREEPQHF.

This clonotype occurred a few times. The gene calls are TRBV7-2 and TRBJ2-1; D gene ambiguous. Trimming took 5 bases from V and 9 from J, leaving 20 bases between them. CDR1 and CDR2 (germline): SGHTA, FQGNSA. The CDR3 has 15 amino acids. Written as DNA, the CDR3 is TGTGCCAGCAGCCATAGTGGGTCTAGAGTCGGTGAGCAGTTCTTC. Its protein is CASSHSGSRVGEQFF.

This clonotype occurred many times. This chain links TRBV25-1 with TRBJ1-2, with D tentatively TRBD1 (6 bases). Germline V lookup: CDR1 MGHDK, CDR2 SYGVNS. The CDR3 extends over 15 amino acids. Trimming pared 8 bases from V and 5 bases from J, leaving 21 bases between. CDR3 DNA: TGTGCCAGCCTTCCAGGGACCAGGGGCGCGTATGGCTACACCTTC. Protein: CASLPGTRGAYGYTF.

This clonotype was detected many times. The chain links TRBV25-1 to TRBJ2-1; D remains unclear. Germline-derived CDR1 and CDR2 are MGHDK and SYGVNS. This CDR3 has 13 residues. Trimming left V 3 bases short and J 4 bases short, with 7 bases between. The CDR3 loop reads CASSDFGYNEQFF. The CDR3 DNA reads as TGTGCCAGCAGTGATTTCGGGTACAATGAGCAGTTCTTC.

The table lists this clonotype with a count of one. The rearrangement joins TRBV10-3 to TRBJ2-2; TRBD2 might be the D (6 bases). The length of the CDR3 is 17 residues. V gave up 0 bases and J gave up 4 bases, with 15 bases separating them. Germline V gene lookup returns CDR1 ENHRY and CDR2 SYGVKD. The CDR3 is CAISESRGRPGTGELFF. CDR3 sequence (DNA): TGTGCCATCAGTGAGTCGCGTGGGAGGCCCGGCACCGGGGAGCTGTTTTTT.